This record concerns one T cell receptor beta chain sequence. As yet, its antigen is unknown. The sample comes from a study of shared clonotypes between healthy human individuals. Study conclusions and caveats: Sequencing depth was predicted to influence how clonotypes are shared among donors. As a rule, naive subsets had a larger estimated richness than memory subsets.

The CDR3 loop spans 18 amino acids. Per sorted-subset replicate PCR, input was around 200 ng DNA, representing about 29,000 T cell genomes. Generated by immunoSEQ multiplex PCR, the TCRdb table keeps only in-frame clones and is missing some. The sample gives about 1.1 million clones, 60% to 85% of which show up once; 0.7% to 0.95% is in the top ten. CD45RA-negative memory and CD45RA+ naive subsets were split from the CD4+ cells. The chain carries TRBV12-1 and TRBJ1-5. TRBV12-1 is a listed pseudogene. Sequenced material: memory CD4+ T cells from PBMCs. The subset is: CD45RA-negative fraction. The TCR was taken from a man younger than 35 in good health. Some clones in this sample may be carry-over from other donors' samples. CDR3 nucleotides: TGTGCCAGCAGCTTTTACGGGCACGCCACTGTACGCAATCAGCCCCAGCATTTT. Residues: CASSFYGHATVRNQPQHF.